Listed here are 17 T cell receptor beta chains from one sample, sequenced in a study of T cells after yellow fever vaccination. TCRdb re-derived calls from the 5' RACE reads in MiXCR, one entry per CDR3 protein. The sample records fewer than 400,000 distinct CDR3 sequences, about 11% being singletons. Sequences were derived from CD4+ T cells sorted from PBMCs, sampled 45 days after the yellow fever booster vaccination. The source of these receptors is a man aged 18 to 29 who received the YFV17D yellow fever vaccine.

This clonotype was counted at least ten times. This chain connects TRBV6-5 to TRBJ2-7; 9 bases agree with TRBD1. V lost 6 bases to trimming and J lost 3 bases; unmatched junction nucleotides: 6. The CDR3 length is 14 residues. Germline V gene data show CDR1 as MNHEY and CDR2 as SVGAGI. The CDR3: CASRRDRAGYEQYV. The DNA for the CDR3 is TGTGCCAGCAGAAGGGACAGGGCGGGCTACGAGCAGTACGTC.

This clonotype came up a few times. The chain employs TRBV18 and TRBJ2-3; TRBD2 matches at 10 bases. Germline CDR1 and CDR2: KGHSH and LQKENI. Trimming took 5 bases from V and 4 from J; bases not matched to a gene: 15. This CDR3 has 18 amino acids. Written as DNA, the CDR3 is TGTGCCAGCTCAACCAACGAAGTACTAGCGGGGAACGCAGATACGCAGTATTTT. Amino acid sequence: CASSTNEVLAGNADTQYF.

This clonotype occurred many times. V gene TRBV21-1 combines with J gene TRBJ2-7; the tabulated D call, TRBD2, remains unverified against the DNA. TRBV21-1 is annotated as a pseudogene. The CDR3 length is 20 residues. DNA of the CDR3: TGTGCCAGCGGGACTAGCGGGGGGGCCCTAGGGCCTAGCCCTTTTTACGAGCAGTACGTC. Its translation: CASGTSGGALGPSPFYEQYV.

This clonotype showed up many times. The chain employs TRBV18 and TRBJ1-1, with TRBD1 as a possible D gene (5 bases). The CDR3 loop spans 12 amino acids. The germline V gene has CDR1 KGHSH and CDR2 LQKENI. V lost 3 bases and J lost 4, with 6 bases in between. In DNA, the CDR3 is TGTGCCAGCTCACCCCAGGGCACTGAAGCTTTCTTT. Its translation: CASSPQGTEAFF. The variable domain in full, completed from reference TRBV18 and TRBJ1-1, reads NAGVMQNPRHLVRRRGQEARLRCSPMKGHSHVYWYRQLPEEGLKFMVYLQKENIIDESGMPKERFSAEFPKEGPSILRIQQVVRGDSAAYFCASSPQGTEAFFGQGTRLTVV.

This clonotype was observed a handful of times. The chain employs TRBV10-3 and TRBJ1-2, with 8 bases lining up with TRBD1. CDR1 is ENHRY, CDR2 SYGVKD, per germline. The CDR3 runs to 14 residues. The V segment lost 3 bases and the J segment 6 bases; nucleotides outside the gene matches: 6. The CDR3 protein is CAISDGGQGHGYTF. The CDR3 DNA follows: TGTGCCATCAGTGATGGAGGACAGGGTCATGGCTACACCTTC.

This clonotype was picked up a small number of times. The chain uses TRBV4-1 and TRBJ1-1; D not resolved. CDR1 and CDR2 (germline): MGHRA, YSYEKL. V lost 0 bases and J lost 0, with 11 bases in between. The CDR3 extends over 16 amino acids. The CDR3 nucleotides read TGCGCCAGCAGCCAAGATATGTGGGGAATGAACACTGAAGCTTTCTTT. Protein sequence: CASSQDMWGMNTEAFF.

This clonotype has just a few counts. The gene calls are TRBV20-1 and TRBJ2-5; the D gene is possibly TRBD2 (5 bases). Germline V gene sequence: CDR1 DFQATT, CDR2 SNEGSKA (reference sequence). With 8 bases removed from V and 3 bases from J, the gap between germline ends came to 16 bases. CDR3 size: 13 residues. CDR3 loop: CSPVSGVEETQYF. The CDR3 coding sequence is TGCAGTCCCGTTTCCGGGGTTGAAGAGACCCAGTACTTC.

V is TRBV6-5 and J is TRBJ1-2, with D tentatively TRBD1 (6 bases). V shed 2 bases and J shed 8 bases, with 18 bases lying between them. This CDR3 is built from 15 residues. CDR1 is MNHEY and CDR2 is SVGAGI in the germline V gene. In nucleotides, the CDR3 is TGTGCCAGCAGTTACAATGGGGGGGCCATCGAGGGCTACACCTTC. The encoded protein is CASSYNGGAIEGYTF.

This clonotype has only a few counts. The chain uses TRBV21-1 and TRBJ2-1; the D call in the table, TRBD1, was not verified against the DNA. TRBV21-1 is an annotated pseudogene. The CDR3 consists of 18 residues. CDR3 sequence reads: CASSSYGPGIGSRYEQFF. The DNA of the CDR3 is TGTGCCAGCAGCTCCTATGGTCCGGGGATCGGTAGTAGGTATGAGCAGTTCTTC.

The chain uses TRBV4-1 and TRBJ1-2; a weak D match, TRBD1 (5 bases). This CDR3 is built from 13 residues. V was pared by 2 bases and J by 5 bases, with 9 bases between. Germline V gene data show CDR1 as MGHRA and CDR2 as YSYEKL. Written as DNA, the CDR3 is TGCGCCAGCAGCCAACCTCAGGGATATGGCTACACCTTC. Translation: CASSQPQGYGYTF.

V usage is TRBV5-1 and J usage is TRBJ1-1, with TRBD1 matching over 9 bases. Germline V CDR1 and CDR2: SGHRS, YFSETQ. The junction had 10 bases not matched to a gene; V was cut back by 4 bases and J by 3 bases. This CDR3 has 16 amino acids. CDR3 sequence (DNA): TGCGCCAGCAGCGAACTAACAGGGGGCGGAGACACTGAAGCTTTCTTT. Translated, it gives CASSELTGGGDTEAFF.

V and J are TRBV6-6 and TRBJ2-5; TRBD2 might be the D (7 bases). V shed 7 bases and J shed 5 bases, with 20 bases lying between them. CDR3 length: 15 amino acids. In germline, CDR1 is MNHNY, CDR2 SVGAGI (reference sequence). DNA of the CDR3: TGTGCCAGCACCCAAGGGGGGGGGAATACGGAGACCCAGTACTTC. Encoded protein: CASTQGGGNTETQYF.

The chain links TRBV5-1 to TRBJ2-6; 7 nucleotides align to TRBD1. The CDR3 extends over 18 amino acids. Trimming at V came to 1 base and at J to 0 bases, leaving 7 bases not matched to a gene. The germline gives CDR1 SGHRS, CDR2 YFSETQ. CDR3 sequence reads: CASSLFGRGISGANVLTF. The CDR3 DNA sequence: TGCGCCAGCAGCTTGTTCGGCAGGGGGATCTCTGGGGCCAACGTCCTGACTTTC.

The CDR3 region has the DNA TGTGCCAGCAGCGTAGCTCCCGCCCCTAGCTCACCCCTCCACTTT. It yields the protein CASSVAPAPSSPLHF. The rearrangement links TRBV9 to TRBJ1-6, with D unresolved. CDR1 and CDR2 from the germline V gene are SGDLS and YYNGEE. The V and J ends lost 0 bases and 10 bases respectively, with 14 bases between them. This CDR3 has 15 amino acids. The full variable domain, its missing parts supplied by reference TRBV9 and TRBJ1-6, is DSGVTQTPKHLITATGQRVTLRCSPRSGDLSVYWYQQSLDQGLQFLIQYYNGEERAKGNILERFSAQQFPDLHSELNLSSLELGDSALYFCASSVAPAPSSPLHFGNGTRLTVT.

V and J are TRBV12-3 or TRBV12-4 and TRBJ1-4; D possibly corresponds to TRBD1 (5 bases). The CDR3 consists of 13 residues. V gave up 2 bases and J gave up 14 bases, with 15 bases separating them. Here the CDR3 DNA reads TGTGCCAGCAGTTTAAATAGGGGAGACAGTCTGTTTTTT. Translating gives CASSLNRGDSLFF.

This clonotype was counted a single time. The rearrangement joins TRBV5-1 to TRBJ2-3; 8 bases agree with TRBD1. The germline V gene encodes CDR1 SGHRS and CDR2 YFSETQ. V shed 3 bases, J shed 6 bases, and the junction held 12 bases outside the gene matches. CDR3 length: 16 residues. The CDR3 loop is CASSSGSTRTGDTQYF. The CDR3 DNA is TGCGCCAGCAGCTCGGGGTCGACCCGGACAGGGGATACGCAGTATTTT.

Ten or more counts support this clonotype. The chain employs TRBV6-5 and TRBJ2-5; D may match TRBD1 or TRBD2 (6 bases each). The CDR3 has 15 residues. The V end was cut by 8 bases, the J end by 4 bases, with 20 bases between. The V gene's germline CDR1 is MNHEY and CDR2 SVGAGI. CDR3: CASSRGATGGETQYF. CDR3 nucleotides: TGTGCCAGCTCGAGGGGGGCGACAGGCGGAGAGACCCAGTACTTC.